Listed below are T cell receptor beta chains from one sample, sequenced in a study of cytomegalovirus exposure and HLA in healthy donors. The table came from immunoSEQ multiplex PCR; TCRdb's copy has only in-frame clones and leaves some out. The repertoire holds about 140,000 clones, with approximately 73% as singletons. What was sequenced was PBMCs. These receptors were obtained from a human donor in good health. Both conserved end residues are trimmed from each CDR3. Each record gives: clone size, V gene, CDR3 protein. Clone size is shown for a subset of rows, as once, few, many or a class of expanded clone.

. | TRBV4-1 | ASTRGGTGELF
. | TRBV2 | ATLRRQNTYEQY
. | TRBV2 | ASSWGGGETQY
. | TRBV10-3 | ATGTPAKESGELF
. | TRBV15 | ATSRDSENYGYT
. | TRBV29-1 | SVEKGANTGELF
. | TRBV28 | ASRDTRDYT
. | TRBV19 | ASSVLEADGDTQY
few | TRBV11-3 | ASSSRVTDTQY
few | TRBV7-9 | ASSWRTSGGTDTQY
few | TRBV5-4 | ASSLAQQGFGNTIY
. | TRBV27 | AVRLGSTDTQY
. | TRBV5-1 | ASSAGRGAKAF
. | TRBV15 | ATSATGGQLINQPQH
once | TRBV7-8 | ASSLAARQGDYEQY
. | TRBV5-1 | ASSFEEGTEAF
. | TRBV12-5 | ASGLVVGQVNQPQH